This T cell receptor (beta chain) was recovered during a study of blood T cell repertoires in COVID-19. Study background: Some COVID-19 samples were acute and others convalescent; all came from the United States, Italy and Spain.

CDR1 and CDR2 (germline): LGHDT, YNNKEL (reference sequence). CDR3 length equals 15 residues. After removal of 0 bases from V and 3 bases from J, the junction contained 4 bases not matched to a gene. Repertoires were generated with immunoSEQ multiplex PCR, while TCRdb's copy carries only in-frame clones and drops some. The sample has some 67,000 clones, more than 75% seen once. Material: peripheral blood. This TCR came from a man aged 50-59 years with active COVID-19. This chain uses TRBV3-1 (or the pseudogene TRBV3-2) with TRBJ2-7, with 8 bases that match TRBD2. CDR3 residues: CASSQEGTSFYEQYF. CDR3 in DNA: TGTGCCAGCAGCCAAGAGGGGACTAGTTTCTACGAGCAGTACTTC.